Shown below are 8 T cell receptor beta chains from a single sample sequenced in a study of blood T cell repertoires in COVID-19. Profiled with immunoSEQ multiplex PCR; TCRdb holds only in-frame clones, not every one. The data show around 400,000 clones, around 90% seen once. Sequenced material: peripheral blood. The receptor set was obtained from a middle-aged man with acute or convalescent COVID-19.

The genes are TRBV2 and TRBJ2-7, with TRBD2 identical over 10 bases. The germline gives CDR1 SNHLY, CDR2 FYNNEI. The ends lost 4 bases at V and 3 bases at J; junction bases unmatched: 3. This CDR3 contains 14 residues. This CDR3 is CASSGTSGNYEQYF. CDR3 nucleotide sequence: TGTGCCAGCAGTGGCACTAGCGGGAACTACGAGCAGTACTTC.

The chain is built from TRBV25-1 and TRBJ1-2; D may be TRBD1 (6 bases). The CDR3 is 14 residues long. V was trimmed by 6 bases and J by 5 bases, leaving 16 bases between them. Germline assignment: CDR1 MGHDK and CDR2 SYGVNS. The CDR3 here is CASRGGVERYGYTF. The CDR3 region has the DNA TGTGCCAGCAGAGGGGGGGTAGAGAGGTATGGCTACACCTTC.

This sequence joins TRBV4-1 and TRBJ1-2; 7 bases are shared with TRBD1. V shed 4 bases, J shed 7 bases, and the junction held 12 bases outside the gene matches. This CDR3 has 15 amino acids. Germline CDR1 MGHRA, CDR2 YSYEKL. CDR3 sequence reads: CASSPPRDRDGGYTF. The CDR3 DNA follows: TGCGCCAGCAGCCCACCACGCGACAGGGACGGTGGCTACACCTTC.

Comment on this clone: This sample also contains other DNA sequences that code for the same CDR3. The V gene is TRBV19, the J gene TRBJ2-7; the match to TRBD1 covers 9 bases. Per germline, CDR1 LNHDA and CDR2 SQIVND (reference sequence). With V trimmed by 5 bases and J by 4 bases, 3 bases remained unmatched. The CDR3 runs 13 residues. CDR3 residues: CASSRDREYEQYF. The CDR3 DNA sequence: TGTGCCAGTAGTCGGGACAGGGAATACGAGCAGTACTTC.

The chain couples TRBV6-5 to TRBJ2-7, with 9 bases that match TRBD1. The trim removed 6 bases at V and 1 base at J, leaving 7 bases unmatched. Germline values: CDR1 MNHEY, CDR2 SVGAGI. The CDR3 is made up of 15 amino acids. The chain's CDR3 is CASSNPTGGSYEQYF. CDR3 coding DNA: TGTGCCAGCAGCAACCCGACAGGGGGTTCCTACGAGCAGTACTTC.

The chain carries TRBV11-1 and TRBJ1-4, with no clear D. The CDR3 is 12 amino acids. V lost 5 bases, J lost 5 bases, and 6 bases lay in between. The V gene's germline CDR1 is SGHAT and CDR2 FQDESV (reference sequence). The CDR3 protein is CASSPGNEKLFF. The CDR3 DNA follows: TGTGCCAGCAGCCCCGGGAATGAAAAACTGTTTTTT. Full variable domain (remainder filled in from reference TRBV11-1 and TRBJ1-4): EAEVAQSPRYKITEKSQAVAFWCDPISGHATLYWYRQILGQGPELLVQFQDESVVDDSQLPKDRFSAERLKGVDSTLKIQPAELGDSAMYLCASSPGNEKLFFGSGTQLSVL.

This rearrangement joins TRBV28 to TRBJ1-1; D gene unclear. The CDR3 has 13 residues. The V gene's germline CDR1 is MDHEN and CDR2 SYDVKM. V dropped 4 bases and J dropped 1 base, with 7 bases sitting between them. CDR3 protein: CASSYRQNTEAFF. DNA for the CDR3: TGTGCCAGCAGTTATAGACAGAACACTGAAGCTTTCTTT.

To note about this clone: Relative to the germline gene, one junction end is altered; a read error may explain this. This chain links TRBV6-5 with TRBJ2-2, with a tentative D call TRBD2 (5 bases). Germline lookup yields CDR1 MNHEY and CDR2 SVGAGI. The CDR3 runs to 12 residues. This chain's CDR3 is CASRYNTGELFF. The DNA of the CDR3 is TGTGCCAGCAGATATAACACCGGGGAGCTATTTTTT.